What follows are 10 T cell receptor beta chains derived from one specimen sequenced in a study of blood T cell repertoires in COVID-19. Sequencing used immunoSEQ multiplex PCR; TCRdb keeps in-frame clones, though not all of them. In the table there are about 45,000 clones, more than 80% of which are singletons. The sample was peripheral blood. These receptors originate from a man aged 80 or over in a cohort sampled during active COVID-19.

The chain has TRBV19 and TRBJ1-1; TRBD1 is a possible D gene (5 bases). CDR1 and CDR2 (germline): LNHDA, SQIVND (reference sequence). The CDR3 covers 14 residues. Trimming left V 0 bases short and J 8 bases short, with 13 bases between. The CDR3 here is CASSIDRQIGEAFF. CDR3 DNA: TGTGCCAGTAGTATAGATCGACAGATCGGCGAAGCTTTCTTT.

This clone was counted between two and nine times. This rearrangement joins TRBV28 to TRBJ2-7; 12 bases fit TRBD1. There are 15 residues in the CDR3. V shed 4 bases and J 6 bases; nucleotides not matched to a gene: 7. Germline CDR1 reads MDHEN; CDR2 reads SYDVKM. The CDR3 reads CASSYSGTGGGEQYF. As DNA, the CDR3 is TGTGCCAGCAGTTATTCCGGGACAGGGGGCGGCGAGCAGTACTTC.

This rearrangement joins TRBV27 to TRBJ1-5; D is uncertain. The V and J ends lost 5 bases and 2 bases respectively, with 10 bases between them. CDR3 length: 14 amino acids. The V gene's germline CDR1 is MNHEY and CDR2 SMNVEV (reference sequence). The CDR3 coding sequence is TGTGCCAGCAGTCCCCCCGGGGGCAATCAGCCCCAGCATTTT. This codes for CASSPPGGNQPQHF.

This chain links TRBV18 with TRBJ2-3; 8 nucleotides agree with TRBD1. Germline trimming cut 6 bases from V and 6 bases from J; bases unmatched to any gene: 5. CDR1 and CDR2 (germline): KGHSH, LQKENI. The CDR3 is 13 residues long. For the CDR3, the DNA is TGTGCCAGCTCCCCAGGGGGCGAGGATACGCAGTATTTT. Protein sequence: CASSPGGEDTQYF.

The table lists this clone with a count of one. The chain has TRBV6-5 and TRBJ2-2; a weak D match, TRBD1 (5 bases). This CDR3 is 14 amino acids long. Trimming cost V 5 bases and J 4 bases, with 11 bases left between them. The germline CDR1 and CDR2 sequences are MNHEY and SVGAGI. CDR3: CASSPTGFTGELFF. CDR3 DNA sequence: TGTGCCAGCAGTCCTACAGGTTTCACCGGGGAGCTGTTTTTT.

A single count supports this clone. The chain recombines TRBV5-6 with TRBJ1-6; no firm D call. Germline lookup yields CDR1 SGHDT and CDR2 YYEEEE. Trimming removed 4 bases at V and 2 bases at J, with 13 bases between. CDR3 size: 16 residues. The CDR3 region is CASSPAATAYNSPLHF. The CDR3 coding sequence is TGTGCCAGCAGCCCTGCGGCAACTGCCTATAATTCACCCCTCCACTTT.

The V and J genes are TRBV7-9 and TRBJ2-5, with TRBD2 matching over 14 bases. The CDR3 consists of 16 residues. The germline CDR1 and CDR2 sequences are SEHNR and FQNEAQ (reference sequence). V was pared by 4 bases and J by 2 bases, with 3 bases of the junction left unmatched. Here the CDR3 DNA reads TGTGCCAGCAGCTGGGGACTAGCGGGGGATCAAGAGACCCAGTACTTC. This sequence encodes CASSWGLAGDQETQYF.

CDR3: CATSDFLEQFF. The CDR3 DNA reads as TGTGCCACCAGTGATTTTCTAGAGCAGTTCTTC. The chain is built from TRBV24-1 and TRBJ2-1; D is unresolved. The germline V gene has CDR1 KGHDR and CDR2 SFDVKD. Trimming took off 1 base at V and 10 bases at J, with 4 bases between the two ends. This CDR3 is built from 11 residues.

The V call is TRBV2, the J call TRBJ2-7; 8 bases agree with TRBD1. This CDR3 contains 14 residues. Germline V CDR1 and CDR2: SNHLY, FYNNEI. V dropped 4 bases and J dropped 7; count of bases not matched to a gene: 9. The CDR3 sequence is CASSGRQGAGEQYF. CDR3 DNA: TGTGCCAGCAGTGGTCGTCAGGGGGCGGGTGAGCAGTACTTC.

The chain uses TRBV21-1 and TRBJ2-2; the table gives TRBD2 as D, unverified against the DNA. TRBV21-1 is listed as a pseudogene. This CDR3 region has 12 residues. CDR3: CASSKEEDALFF. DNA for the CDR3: TGTGCCAGCAGCAAAGAGGAGGATGCGCTGTTTTTT.